This T cell receptor beta chain was identified during a study of patients and donors after allogeneic stem cell transplantation. This clonotype has just a few counts. TCRdb fed the RT-PCR reads into MiXCR, producing one record per CDR3 protein. The table has about 160,000 distinct CDR3 sequences, approximately 24% seen once. V shed 0 bases and J shed 3 bases, with 6 bases lying between them. The CDR3 length is 14 residues. The germline gives CDR1 SGHAT, CDR2 FQNNGV. The sample consisted of blood, either unsorted or a sorted T cell fraction (not recorded which). The V call is TRBV11-2, the J call TRBJ1-5; D remains ambiguous. The receptor comes from a human donor who was either an allogeneic HSCT recipient or a stem cell or donor lymphocyte infusion donor (not recorded which). It is not recorded whose cells these are; they may come from a transplant donor. The CDR3 is CASSLEGNNQPQHF. DNA of the CDR3: TGTGCCAGCAGCTTAGAGGGCAACAATCAGCCCCAGCATTTT.